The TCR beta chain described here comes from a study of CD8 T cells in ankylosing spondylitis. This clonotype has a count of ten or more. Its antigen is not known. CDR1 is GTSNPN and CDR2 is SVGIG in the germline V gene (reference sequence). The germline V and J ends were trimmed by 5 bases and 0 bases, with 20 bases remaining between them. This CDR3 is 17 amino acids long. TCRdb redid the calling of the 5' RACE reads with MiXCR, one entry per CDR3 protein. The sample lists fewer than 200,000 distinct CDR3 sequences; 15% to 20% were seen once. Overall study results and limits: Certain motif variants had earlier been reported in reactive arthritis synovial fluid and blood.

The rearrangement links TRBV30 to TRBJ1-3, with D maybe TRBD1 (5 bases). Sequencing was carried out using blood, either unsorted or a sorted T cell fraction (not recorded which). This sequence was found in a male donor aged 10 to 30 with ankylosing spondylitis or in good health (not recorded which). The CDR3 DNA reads TGTGCCTGGCCTAGCCTGATCGACAGCAACTCTGGAAACACCATATATTTT. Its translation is CAWPSLIDSNSGNTIYF.